This TCR beta chain was retrieved from a study of T cell responses to AZD1222 COVID-19 vaccine. This clone was seen a single time. Sequencing was performed with immunoSEQ multiplex PCR; in TCRdb, only in-frame clones are kept and a portion is missing. Among roughly 150,000 clones listed, roughly 90% were seen once. The V gene end was trimmed by 5 bases and the J gene end by 3 bases; junction bases not matched to a gene: 3. CDR1 is MRHNA and CDR2 is SNTAGT in the germline V gene. The CDR3 is made up of 15 amino acids. This TCR derives from an adult in good health. The chain combines TRBV6-4 with TRBJ2-1; 11 nucleotides line up with TRBD2. The material sequenced was peripheral blood, taken on day 0 of AZD1222 vaccination. CDR3 in DNA: TGTGCCAGCAGTCCTACTAGCGGGGGCTACAATGAGCAGTTCTTC. This gives the protein CASSPTSGGYNEQFF.